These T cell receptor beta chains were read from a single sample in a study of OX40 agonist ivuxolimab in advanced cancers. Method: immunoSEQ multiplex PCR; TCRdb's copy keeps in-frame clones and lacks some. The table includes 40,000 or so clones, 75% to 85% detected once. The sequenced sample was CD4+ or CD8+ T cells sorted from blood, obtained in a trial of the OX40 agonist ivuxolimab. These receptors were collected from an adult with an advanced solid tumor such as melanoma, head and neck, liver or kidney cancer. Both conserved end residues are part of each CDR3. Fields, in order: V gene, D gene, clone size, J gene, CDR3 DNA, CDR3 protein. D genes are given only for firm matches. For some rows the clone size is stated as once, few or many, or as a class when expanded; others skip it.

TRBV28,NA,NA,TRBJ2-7,TGTGCCAGCAGTTTCTCGGGGGCCCTAAGGTACGAGCAGTACTTC,CASSFSGALRYEQYF
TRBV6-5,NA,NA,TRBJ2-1,TGTGCCAGCACCCGGGACCACTCCTACAATGAGCAGTTCTTC,CASTRDHSYNEQFF
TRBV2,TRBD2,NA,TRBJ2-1,TGTGCCACGGGCAGGCTAGCGGAGTACAATGAGCAGTTCTTC,CATGRLAEYNEQFF
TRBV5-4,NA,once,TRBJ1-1,TGTGCCAGCAGCTTGGTCCAGGAGAATACTGAAGCTTTCTTT,CASSLVQENTEAFF
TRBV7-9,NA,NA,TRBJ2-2,TGTGCCAGCAGCTTAACCGGGTCCCTTTCCGGGGAGCTGTTTTTT,CASSLTGSLSGELFF
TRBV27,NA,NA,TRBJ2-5,TGTGCCAGCAGGCCACTAGACCAAGAGACCCAGTACTTC,CASRPLDQETQYF
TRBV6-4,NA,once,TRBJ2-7,TGTGCCAGCAGTGAAGGGGCAGGTAAATACTACGAGCAGTACTTC,CASSEGAGKYYEQYF
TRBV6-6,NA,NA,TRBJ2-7,TGTGCCAGCAGTTACACGAGCCCGGACACTTACGAGCAGTACTTC,CASSYTSPDTYEQYF
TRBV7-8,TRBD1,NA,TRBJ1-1,TGTGCCAGCAGCTTAGGGACAGGATTTAACACTGAAGCTTTCTTT,CASSLGTGFNTEAFF
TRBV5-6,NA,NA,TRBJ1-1,TGTGCCAGCAGCTCAGGCCCAGGGTTTGAAGCTTTCTTT,CASSSGPGFEAFF
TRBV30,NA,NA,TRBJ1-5,TGTGCCTGGAGTCCCCATAGTGGCGCGCGACCCCAGCATTTT,CAWSPHSGARPQHF
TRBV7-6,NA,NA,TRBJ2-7,TGTGCCAGCAGCTCTCAGGCCTACGAGCAGTACTTC,CASSSQAYEQYF
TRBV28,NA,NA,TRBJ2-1,TGTGCCAGCAAGGAATACAATGAGCAGTTCTTC,CASKEYNEQFF
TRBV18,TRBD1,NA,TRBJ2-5,TGTGCCAGCCCCAGGGGGATAGGAGAGACCCAGTACTTC,CASPRGIGETQYF
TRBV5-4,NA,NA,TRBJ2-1,TGTGCCAGCAGCTTGGTTCGGTATGAGCAGTTCTTC,CASSLVRYEQFF
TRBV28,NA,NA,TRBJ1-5,TGTGCCAGCAGTTTTGGCTCGGGGGGGGGATTGCATCAGCCCCAGCATTTT,CASSFGSGGGLHQPQHF
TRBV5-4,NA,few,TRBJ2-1,TGTGCCAGCAGCTTGGGTCGAGCGGGTCGATCAAATGAGCAGTTCTTC,CASSLGRAGRSNEQFF
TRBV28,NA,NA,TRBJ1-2,TGTGCCAGCACATGGGGGGGAGGCTATGGCTACACCTTC,CASTWGGGYGYTF
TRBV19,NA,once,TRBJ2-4,TGTGCCAGTAGGGGAATAGACAGTCCAGGGAACATTCAGTACTTC,CASRGIDSPGNIQYF
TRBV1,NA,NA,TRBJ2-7,TGCACCAGCAGCCAAGGCAAGGGGGCGGGCGAGCAGTACTTC,CTSSQGKGAGEQYF
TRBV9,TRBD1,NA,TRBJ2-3,TGTGCCAGCAACGGGTGGGGACAGACCAGCACAGATACGCAGTATTTT,CASNGWGQTSTDTQYF
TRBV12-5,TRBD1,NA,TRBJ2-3,TGTGCTAGTGGTTTGGTAACAACAGGGGCGATTACAGATACGCAGTATTTT,CASGLVTTGAITDTQYF
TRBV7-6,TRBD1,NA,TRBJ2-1,TGTGCCAGCAGCTCGACAGGGACCCTCGCCTACAATGAGCAGTTCTTC,CASSSTGTLAYNEQFF
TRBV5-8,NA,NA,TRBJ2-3,TGTGCCAGCAGCCGTCTGTTTCAGGGGGATACGCAGTATTTT,CASSRLFQGDTQYF
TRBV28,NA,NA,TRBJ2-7,TGTGCCAGCAGTTTATTCGGAGCGAGCTCCTACGAGCAGTACTTC,CASSLFGASSYEQYF
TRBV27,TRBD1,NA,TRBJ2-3,TGTGCCAGCAGCCTGACAGGGGGAATGGATACGCAGTATTTT,CASSLTGGMDTQYF
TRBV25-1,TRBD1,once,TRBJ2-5,TGTGCCAGCAGTGAATATGCAGGGGGCGTTGAGACCCAGTACTTC,CASSEYAGGVETQYF
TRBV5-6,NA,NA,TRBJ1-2,TGTGCCAGCACCAAAAACTTCAGAAACTATGGCTACACCTTC,CASTKNFRNYGYTF
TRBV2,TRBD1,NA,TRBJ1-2,TGTGCCAGCAGTAAGGACAGGGTAAATGGCTACACCTTC,CASSKDRVNGYTF
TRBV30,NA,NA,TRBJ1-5,TGTGCCTGGAGTGTACAAGTCAGCGCGGCTTATAGCAATCAGCCCCAGCATTTT,CAWSVQVSAAYSNQPQHF
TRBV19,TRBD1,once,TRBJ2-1,TGTGCCAGTAGTATACAACTCGGACAGGGGTACAATGAGCAGTTCTTC,CASSIQLGQGYNEQFF
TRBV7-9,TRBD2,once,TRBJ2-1,TGTGCCAGCAGCTTAGGACTAGCGGGACACAATGAGCAGTTCTTC,CASSLGLAGHNEQFF
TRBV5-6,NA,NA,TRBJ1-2,TGTGCCAGCAGCTTGTCCCGGAGCACCTATGGCTACACCTTC,CASSLSRSTYGYTF
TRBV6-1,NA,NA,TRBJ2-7,TGTGCCAGCAGGGTCGGAGGGCCACCCGAGCAGTACTTC,CASRVGGPPEQYF
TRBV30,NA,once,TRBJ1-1,TGTGCCTGGTCTCCGGGGACATCGGCTAACACTGAAGCTTTCTTT,CAWSPGTSANTEAFF
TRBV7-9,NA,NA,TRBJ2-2,TGTGCCAGCAGGCCACAGGGAATTAACACCGGGGAGCTGTTTTTT,CASRPQGINTGELFF
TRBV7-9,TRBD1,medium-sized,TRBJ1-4,TGTGCCAGCAGCCTGACAGGGACAAATGAAAAACTGTTTTTT,CASSLTGTNEKLFF
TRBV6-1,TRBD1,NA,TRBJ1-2,TGTGCCAGCAGTCTGGGACAGACTAACTATGGCTACACCTTC,CASSLGQTNYGYTF
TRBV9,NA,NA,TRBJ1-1,TGTGCCAGCAGCCCACGGCGATCGAACACTGAAGCTTTCTTT,CASSPRRSNTEAFF
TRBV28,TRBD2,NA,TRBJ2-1,TGTGCCAGCAGTGGTTCAGCGGGAGGCATCAATGAGCAGTTCTTC,CASSGSAGGINEQFF
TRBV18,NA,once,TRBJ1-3,TGTGCCAGCTCACCCCAAGAAAACACCATATATTTT,CASSPQENTIYF
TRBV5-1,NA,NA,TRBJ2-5,TGCGCCAGCAGCTTGGACCAGAGGGGAGAGACCCAGTACTTC,CASSLDQRGETQYF
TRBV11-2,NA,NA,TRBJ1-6,TGTGCCAGCAGCTTAGAGCCGGGATCACCCCTCCACTTT,CASSLEPGSPLHF
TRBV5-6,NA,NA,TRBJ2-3,TGTGCCAGCAGCGCTAGGGAATTAAAGCTCACAGATACGCAGTATTTT,CASSARELKLTDTQYF
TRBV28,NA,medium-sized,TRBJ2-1,TGTGCCAGCAGCCCCTTATGGTGGGCTAGCGCTGACAATGAGCAGTTCTTC,CASSPLWWASADNEQFF
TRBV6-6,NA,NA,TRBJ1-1,TGTGCCAGCAGTTACGCCGGAGGGGAGACTGAAGCTTTCTTT,CASSYAGGETEAFF
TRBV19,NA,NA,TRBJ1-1,TGTGCCAGTAGTCGGACAGACCTTTTCAACACTGAAGCTTTCTTT,CASSRTDLFNTEAFF
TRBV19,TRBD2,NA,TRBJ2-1,TGTGCCAGTAGTATAAGCGGGGGCTCTAGCGGGAGGGGGCAGTTCTTC,CASSISGGSSGRGQFF
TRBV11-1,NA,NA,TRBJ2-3,TGTGCCAGCAAGGAAGTTCTAGTCTGGGATACGCAGTATTTT,CASKEVLVWDTQYF
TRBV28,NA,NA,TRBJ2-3,TGTGCCAGCAGTTTACCGGGGTCTAGCACAGATACGCAGTATTTT,CASSLPGSSTDTQYF
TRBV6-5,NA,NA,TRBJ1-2,TGTGCCAGCAGTTACTCAGACTATGGCTACACCTTC,CASSYSDYGYTF
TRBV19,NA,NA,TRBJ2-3,TGTGCCAGTAATGTGGGGAGCACAGATACGCAGTATTTT,CASNVGSTDTQYF
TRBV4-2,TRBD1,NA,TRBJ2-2,TGTGCCAGCAGTCCCGGGACAGAGAGAAGCGGGGAGCTGTTTTTT,CASSPGTERSGELFF
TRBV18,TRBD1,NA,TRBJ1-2,TGTGCCAGCTCACCACCGGTCGCAGGGGGGTCGAGTGGCTACACCTTC,CASSPPVAGGSSGYTF